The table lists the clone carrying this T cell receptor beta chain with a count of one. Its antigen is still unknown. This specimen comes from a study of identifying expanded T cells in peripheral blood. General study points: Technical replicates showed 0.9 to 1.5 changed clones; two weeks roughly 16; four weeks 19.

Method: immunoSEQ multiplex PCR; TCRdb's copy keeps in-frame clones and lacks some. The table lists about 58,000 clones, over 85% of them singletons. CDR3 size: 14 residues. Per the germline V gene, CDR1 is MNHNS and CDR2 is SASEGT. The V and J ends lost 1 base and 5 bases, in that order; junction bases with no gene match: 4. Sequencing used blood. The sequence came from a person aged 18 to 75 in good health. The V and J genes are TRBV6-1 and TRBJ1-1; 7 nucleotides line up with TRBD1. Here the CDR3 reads CASSEGQGVTEAFF. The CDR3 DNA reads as TGTGCCAGCAGTGAAGGGCAGGGGGTAACTGAAGCTTTCTTT.